Listed below are T cell receptor beta chains from one sample, sequenced in a study of regulatory T cells in long-lasting Graves disease. From the multiplex PCR reads, TCRdb called clonotypes with MiXCR, one entry per CDR3 protein. The table lists some 500,000 distinct CDR3 sequences, 16% of them singletons. These data were likewise used in another study, on T cells in Graves' hyperthyroidism and ophthalmopathy.

The source material was peripheral blood mononuclear cells (PBMCs), sampled at new diagnosis, from a patient treated with antithyroid drugs. The receptors derive from a middle-aged woman with Graves disease. The CDR3 runs from the conserved cysteine through the conserved F or W. The order of the fields is J gene, V gene, CDR3 protein.

>TRBJ1-4|TRBV2
CASTVNRAEKLFF
>TRBJ2-3|TRBV30
CAWDQGADTQYF
>TRBJ2-6|TRBV2
CASSLSPRWSGANVLTF
>TRBJ2-2|TRBV5-1
CASSPEGRGGELFF
>TRBJ2-5|TRBV12-5
CASGLGRGGQETQYF
>TRBJ2-5|TRBV20-1
CSAEGQGVETQYF
>TRBJ2-3|TRBV12-3/TRBV12-4
CASSLRVSRITDTQYF
>TRBJ1-1|TRBV29-1
CSVDRVNTEAFF
>TRBJ1-1|TRBV7-9
CASSTPSMNTEAFF
>TRBJ2-7|TRBV10-2
CASSEYSYEQYF
>TRBJ2-1|TRBV6-2/TRBV6-3
CASTRDSDPYNEQFF
>TRBJ1-1|TRBV6-2/TRBV6-3
CASSYSATLNTEAFF
>TRBJ2-4|TRBV7-9
CASSPTPWGKLKNIQYF
>TRBJ2-1|TRBV4-1
CASSQERAIYNEQFF
>TRBJ1-5|TRBV27
CASSPWISNQPQHF
>TRBJ2-2|TRBV9
CASSVSYANTGELFF
>TRBJ1-3|TRBV15
CATSRDAEGNTIYF
>TRBJ1-1|TRBV7-2
CASSNQGSSEAFF
>TRBJ1-5|TRBV7-6
CASSKGLNQPQHF
>TRBJ2-3|TRBV9
CASSVYGEDTQYF
>TRBJ1-2|TRBV12-3/TRBV12-4
CASTTGVLGGYTF
>TRBJ2-7|TRBV10-1
CASIRPGYEQYF
>TRBJ1-4|TRBV6-5
CASSFSGEKLFF
>TRBJ1-2|TRBV20-1
CSALGTAAYGYTF
>TRBJ2-2|TRBV5-5
CASSLEGTPSGGELFF
>TRBJ1-2|TRBV2
CASSEWGGERNYGYTF
>TRBJ2-1|TRBV2
CASRGTSGGVAQFF
>TRBJ1-1|TRBV28
CASSLSRGEAFF
>TRBJ2-7|TRBV18
CASSPPERDYEQYF
>TRBJ1-6|TRBV12-3/TRBV12-4
CASSRTTGAGNSPLHF
>TRBJ2-6|TRBV7-2
CASSLVPTGESGANVLTF
>TRBJ1-1|TRBV12-3/TRBV12-4
CASSPDTGPWMAFF
>TRBJ1-6|TRBV7-9
CASSFTFSGGDSPLHF
>TRBJ2-7|TRBV3-1
CASSRTTGGGYEQYF
>TRBJ2-7|TRBV3-1
CASSQRFVFSYEQYF
>TRBJ1-1|TRBV9
CASSVGGHTEAFF
>TRBJ2-7|TRBV18
CASSPRRGYEQYF
>TRBJ1-1|TRBV27
CASSLKGGVGTEAFF
>TRBJ2-3|TRBV12-3/TRBV12-4
CASKADTQYF
>TRBJ1-5|TRBV3-1
CASSHPGSNQPQHF
>TRBJ1-1|TRBV12-3/TRBV12-4
CASSFWGGGMNTEAFF
>TRBJ2-7|TRBV7-2
CASSSLAEYEQYF
>TRBJ1-1|TRBV6-2/TRBV6-3
CASSYFGTPGAEAFF
>TRBJ2-4|TRBV18
CASSTGTENIQYF
>TRBJ2-2|TRBV20-1
CSARDLYTGELFF
>TRBJ2-5|TRBV9
CASSVDGRAQETQYF
>TRBJ2-7|TRBV12-5
CASGPGQWTDEQYF
>TRBJ2-5|TRBV12-3/TRBV12-4
CASSLLDRETQYF
>TRBJ2-5|TRBV20-1
CSARSGLAGVLETQYF
>TRBJ1-1|TRBV19
CASSIMAGGDTEAFF
>TRBJ1-1|TRBV28
CASSLEVLTGTEAFF
>TRBJ1-1|TRBV27
CASSLSNHVEAFF
>TRBJ2-2|TRBV7-2
CASSSPGPGELFF
>TRBJ1-1|TRBV2
CASSEMGSGTFF
>TRBJ2-7|TRBV15
CATSREKGVSYEQYF
>TRBJ2-5|TRBV4-1
CASSQDSLAGGLKTQYF